This T cell receptor beta chain was sequenced during a study of T cell repertoires in cytomegalovirus infection. Study overall: In public TCR beta signatures, there were indications of both CMV infection and matching HLA type.

Trimming took off 4 bases at V and 12 bases at J, with 12 bases between the two ends. The CDR3 runs 11 residues. Germline CDR1 and CDR2: ENHRY and SYGVKD. Study-wide findings and caveats: HLA-C-restricted CMV clonotypes gave the most frequent clonotype in two of eight donors.

As concerns this clonotype: Its antigen remains unidentified.

In TCRdb, the reads were re-called with MiXCR into one record per CDR3 protein. The sample carries about 68,000 distinct CDR3 sequences, approximately 22% recorded once. This receptor was taken from a human donor in good health (CMV status not recorded). Some clones in this sample may be carry-over from other donors' samples. The sample comprised PBMCs, sequenced either directly or after in vitro stimulation (not recorded which). The genes are TRBV10-3 and TRBJ1-1, with D possibly TRBD1 on 6 matching bases. The CDR3 region has the DNA TGTGCCATCAGTGGAGGGGGTTTAACTTTCTTT. It specifies CAISGGGLTFF.